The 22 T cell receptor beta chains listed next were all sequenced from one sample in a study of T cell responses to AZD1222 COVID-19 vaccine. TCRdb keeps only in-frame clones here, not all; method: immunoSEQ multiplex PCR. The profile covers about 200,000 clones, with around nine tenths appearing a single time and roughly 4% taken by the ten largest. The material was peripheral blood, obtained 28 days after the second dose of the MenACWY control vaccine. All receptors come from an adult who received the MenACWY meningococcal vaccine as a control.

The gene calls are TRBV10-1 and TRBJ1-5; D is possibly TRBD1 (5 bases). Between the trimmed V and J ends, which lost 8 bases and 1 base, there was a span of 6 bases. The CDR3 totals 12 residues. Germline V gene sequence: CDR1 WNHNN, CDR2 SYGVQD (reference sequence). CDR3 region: CASGASNQPQHF. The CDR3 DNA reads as TGCGCCAGCGGGGCGAGCAATCAGCCCCAGCATTTT.

CDR3 sequence: CASSQTAPRDYEQYF. Here the CDR3 DNA reads TGTGCCAGCAGCCAAACAGCACCAAGGGACTACGAGCAGTACTTC. The V call is TRBV3-1 (or the pseudogene TRBV3-2), the J call TRBJ2-7; D not certain. V was pared by 2 bases and J by 3 bases, with 14 bases between. This CDR3 comprises 15 residues. Germline loops: CDR1 LGHDT, CDR2 YNNKEL (reference sequence).

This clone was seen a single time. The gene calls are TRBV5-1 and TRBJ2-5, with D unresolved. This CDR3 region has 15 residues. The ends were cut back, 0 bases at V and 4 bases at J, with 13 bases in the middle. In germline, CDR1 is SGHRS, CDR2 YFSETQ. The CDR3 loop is CASSLDSVGPETQYF. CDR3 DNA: TGCGCCAGCAGCTTGGACAGCGTGGGTCCAGAGACCCAGTACTTC. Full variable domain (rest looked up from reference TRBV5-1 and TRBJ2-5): KAGVTQTPRYLIKTRGQQVTLSCSPISGHRSVSWYQQTPGQGLQFLFEYFSETQRNKGNFPGRFSGRQFSNSRSEMNVSTLELGDSALYLCASSLDSVGPETQYFGPGTRLLVL.

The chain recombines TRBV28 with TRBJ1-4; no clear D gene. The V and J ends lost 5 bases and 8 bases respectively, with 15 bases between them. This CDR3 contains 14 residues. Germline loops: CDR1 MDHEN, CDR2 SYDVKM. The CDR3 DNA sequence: TGTGCCAGCAGTCGTACCCAGGTTAACGAAAAACTGTTTTTT. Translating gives CASSRTQVNEKLFF.

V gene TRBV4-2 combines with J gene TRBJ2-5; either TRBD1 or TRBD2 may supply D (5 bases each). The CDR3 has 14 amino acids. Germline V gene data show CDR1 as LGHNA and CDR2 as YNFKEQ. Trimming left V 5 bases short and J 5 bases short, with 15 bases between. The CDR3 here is CASSGDGDGETQYF. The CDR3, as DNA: TGTGCCAGCAGCGGGGACGGGGACGGGGAGACCCAGTACTTC.

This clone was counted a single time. The CDR3 spells CASSHGSYYEQYF. Written as DNA, the CDR3 is TGTGCCAGCAGCCACGGGAGTTACTACGAGCAGTACTTC. The chain links TRBV14 to TRBJ2-7; D may be TRBD2 (6 bases). V lost 3 bases and J lost 3, with 9 bases in between. The germline CDR1 and CDR2 sequences are SGHDN and FVKESK. There are 13 residues in the CDR3.

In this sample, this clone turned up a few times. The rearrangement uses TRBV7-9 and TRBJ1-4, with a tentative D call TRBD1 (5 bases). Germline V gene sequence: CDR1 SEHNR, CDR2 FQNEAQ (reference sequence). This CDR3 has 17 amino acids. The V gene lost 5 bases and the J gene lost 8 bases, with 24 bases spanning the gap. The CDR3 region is CASSPGGGTAQWEKLFF. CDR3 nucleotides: TGTGCCAGCAGCCCGGGAGGCGGGACGGCTCAATGGGAAAAACTGTTTTTT. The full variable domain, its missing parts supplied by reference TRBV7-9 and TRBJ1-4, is DTGVSQNPRHKITKRGQNVTFRCDPISEHNRLYWYRQTLGQGPEFLTYFQNEAQLEKSRLLSDRFSAERPKGSFSTLEIQRTEQGDSAMYLCASSPGGGTAQWEKLFFGSGTQLSVL.

For the CDR3, the DNA is TGTGCCAGCAGCCAATCCCTTACGGCCGACAACGAGCAGTACTTC. This codes for CASSQSLTADNEQYF. The gene calls are TRBV4-2 and TRBJ2-7; D remains unclear. CDR1 LGHNA and CDR2 YNFKEQ come from the germline V gene. CDR3 length equals 15 residues. Deletions cut 2 bases from V and 5 bases from J, with 16 bases between.

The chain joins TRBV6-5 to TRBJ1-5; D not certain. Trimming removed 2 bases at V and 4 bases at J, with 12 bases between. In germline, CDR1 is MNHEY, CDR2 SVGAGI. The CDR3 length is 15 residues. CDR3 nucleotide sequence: TGTGCCAGCAGTTACGGTCCCTCGGGGAATCAGCCCCAGCATTTT. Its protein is CASSYGPSGNQPQHF.

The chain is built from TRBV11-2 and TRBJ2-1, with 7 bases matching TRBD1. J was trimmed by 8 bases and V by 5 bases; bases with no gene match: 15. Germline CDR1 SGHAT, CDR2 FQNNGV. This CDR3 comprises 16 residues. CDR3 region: CASSPPLPTGFDEQFF. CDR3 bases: TGTGCCAGCAGCCCCCCCCTCCCGACAGGGTTCGATGAGCAGTTCTTC.

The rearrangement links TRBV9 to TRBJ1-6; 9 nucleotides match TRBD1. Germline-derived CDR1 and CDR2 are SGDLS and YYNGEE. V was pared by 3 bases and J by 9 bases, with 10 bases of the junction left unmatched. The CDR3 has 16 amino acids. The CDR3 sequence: CASSGQGGQGLSPLHF. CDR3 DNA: TGTGCCAGCAGCGGGCAGGGGGGACAGGGCCTTTCACCCCTCCACTTT.

The CDR3 here is CAISETDYEQYF. The CDR3 nucleotides are TGTGCCATCAGCGAAACTGACTACGAGCAGTACTTC. The rearrangement uses TRBV10-3 and TRBJ2-7; D is unresolved. V dropped 6 bases and J dropped 3 bases, with 9 bases sitting between them. The germline gives CDR1 ENHRY, CDR2 SYGVKD. The CDR3 loop spans 12 amino acids.

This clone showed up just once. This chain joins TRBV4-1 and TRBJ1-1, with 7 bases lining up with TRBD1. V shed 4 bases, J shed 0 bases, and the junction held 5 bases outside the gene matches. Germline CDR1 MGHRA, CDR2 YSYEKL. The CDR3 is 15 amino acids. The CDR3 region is CASSLSGQMNTEAFF. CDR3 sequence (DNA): TGCGCCAGCAGCCTCTCGGGACAGATGAACACTGAAGCTTTCTTT.

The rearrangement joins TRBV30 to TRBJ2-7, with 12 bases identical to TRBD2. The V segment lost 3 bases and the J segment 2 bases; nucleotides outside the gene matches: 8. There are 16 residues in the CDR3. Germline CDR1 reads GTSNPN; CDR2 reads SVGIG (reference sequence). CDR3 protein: CAWRDRLAGETYEQYF. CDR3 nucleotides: TGTGCCTGGAGGGATCGACTAGCGGGAGAAACCTACGAGCAGTACTTC.

The CDR3 coding sequence is TGCAGCGTTCCATTGAACACTGAAGCTTTCTTT. Translating it yields CSVPLNTEAFF. The rearrangement uses TRBV29-1 and TRBJ1-1; D call uncertain. The CDR3 has 11 residues. Germline values: CDR1 SQVTM, CDR2 ANQGSEA. Trimming cost V 5 bases and J 0 bases, with 4 bases left between them.

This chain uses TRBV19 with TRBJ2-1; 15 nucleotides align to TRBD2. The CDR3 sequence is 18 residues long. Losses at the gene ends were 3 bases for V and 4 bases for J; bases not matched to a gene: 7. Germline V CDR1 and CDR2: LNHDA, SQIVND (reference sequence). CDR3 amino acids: CASSMDGTSGRLYNEQFF. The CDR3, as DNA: TGTGCCAGTAGTATGGACGGGACTAGCGGGAGGTTGTACAATGAGCAGTTCTTC.

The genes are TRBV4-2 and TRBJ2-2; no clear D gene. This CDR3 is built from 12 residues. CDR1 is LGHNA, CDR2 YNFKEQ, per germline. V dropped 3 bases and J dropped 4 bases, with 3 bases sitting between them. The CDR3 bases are TGTGCCAGCAGCCACTTCACCGGGGAGCTGTTTTTT. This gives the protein CASSHFTGELFF.

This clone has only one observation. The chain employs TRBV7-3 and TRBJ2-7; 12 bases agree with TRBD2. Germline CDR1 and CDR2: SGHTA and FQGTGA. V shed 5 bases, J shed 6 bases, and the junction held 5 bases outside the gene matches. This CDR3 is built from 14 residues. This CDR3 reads CASSLGLAGSEQYF. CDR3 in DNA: TGTGCCAGCAGCCTAGGACTAGCGGGATCCGAGCAGTACTTC.

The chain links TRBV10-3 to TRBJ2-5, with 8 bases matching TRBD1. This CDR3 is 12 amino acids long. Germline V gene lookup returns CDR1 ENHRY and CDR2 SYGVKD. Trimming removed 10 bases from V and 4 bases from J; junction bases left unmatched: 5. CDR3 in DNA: TGTGCCACCGGACAGGGTGGAGAGACCCAGTACTTC. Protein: CATGQGGETQYF.

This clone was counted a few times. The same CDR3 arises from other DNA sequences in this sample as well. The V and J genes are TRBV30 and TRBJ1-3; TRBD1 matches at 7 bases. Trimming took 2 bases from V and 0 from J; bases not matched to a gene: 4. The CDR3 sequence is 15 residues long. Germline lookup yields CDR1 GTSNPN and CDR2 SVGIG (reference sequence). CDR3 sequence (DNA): TGTGCCTGGAGTCGGGACAGCGGCTCTGGAAACACCATATATTTT. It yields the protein CAWSRDSGSGNTIYF.

Here the CDR3 reads CASLGGPSYEQYF. The CDR3, as DNA: TGTGCCAGCCTAGGGGGACCTTCCTACGAGCAGTACTTC. The chain uses TRBV19 and TRBJ2-7; D may be TRBD1 (6 bases). The V end was cut by 9 bases, the J end by 1 base, with 13 bases between. The CDR3 spans 13 residues. CDR1 is LNHDA and CDR2 is SQIVND in the germline V gene (reference sequence).

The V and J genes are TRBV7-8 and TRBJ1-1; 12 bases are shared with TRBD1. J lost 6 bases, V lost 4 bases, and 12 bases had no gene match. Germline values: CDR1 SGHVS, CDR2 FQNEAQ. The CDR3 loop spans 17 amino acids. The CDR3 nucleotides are TGTGCCAGCAGCTCGGGACAGGGGGCGCTAGGGGCTGCTGAAGCTTTCTTT. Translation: CASSSGQGALGAAEAFF.